This note documents a single T cell receptor (beta chain) sequence. Original processing notes: Amplification of reference gene primers provided the estimated nucleated cell counts. Sequencing used immunoSEQ multiplex PCR; TCRdb keeps in-frame clones, though not all of them. Clone size and V and J calls were adopted from that table, with D and trimming inferred from the DNA. The top ten clones hold under 14% of a sample with about 230,000 clones, approximately 84% of them seen once. The data are from a study of blood T cell repertoires in COVID-19. Study details: Samples came from the United States, Italy and Spain, spanning acute and convalescent COVID-19.

V was pared by 6 bases and J by 4 bases, with 7 bases between. This CDR3 has 11 residues. Followed longitudinally, the Seattle patients had been enrolled during active infection. V gene TRBV12-3 or TRBV12-4 combines with J gene TRBJ2-7, with D uncertain. The sequence was obtained from a man aged 45-65 years with COVID-19, enrolled during active disease. Sequenced input: peripheral blood. The DNA of the CDR3 is TGTGCCAGCAGCGATAGATACGAGCAGTACTTC. It specifies CASSDRYEQYF.